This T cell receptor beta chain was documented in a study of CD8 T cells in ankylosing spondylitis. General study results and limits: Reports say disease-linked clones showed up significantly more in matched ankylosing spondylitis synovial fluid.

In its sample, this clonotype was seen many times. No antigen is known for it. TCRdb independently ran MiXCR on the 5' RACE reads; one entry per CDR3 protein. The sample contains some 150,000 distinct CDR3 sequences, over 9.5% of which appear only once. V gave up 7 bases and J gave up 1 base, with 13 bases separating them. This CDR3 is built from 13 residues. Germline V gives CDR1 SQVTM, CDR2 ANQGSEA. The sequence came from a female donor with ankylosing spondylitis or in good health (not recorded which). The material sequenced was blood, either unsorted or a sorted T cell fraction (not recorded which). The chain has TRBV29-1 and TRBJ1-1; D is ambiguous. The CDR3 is CSARLWGNTEAFF. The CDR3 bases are TGCAGCGCCCGCTTATGGGGGAACACTGAAGCTTTCTTT.